These 25 T cell receptor beta chains were sequenced from one sample in a study of graft-versus-host responses after intestinal transplantation. The table came from immunoSEQ multiplex PCR; TCRdb's copy has only in-frame clones and leaves some out. This sample yields roughly 29,000 clones, of which 87% are seen a single time; roughly 10% belongs to the top ten. The sequencing here drew on PBMCs, taken nearly 470 days after intestinal transplantation. These receptors were obtained from a human patient who received an intestinal transplant, so some T cells may come from the graft donor.

This sequence joins TRBV25-1 and TRBJ2-3; D is undetermined. Germline CDR1 and CDR2: MGHDK and SYGVNS. Trimming stripped 2 bases from V and 8 bases from J, with 17 bases between. The CDR3 is 15 amino acids. CDR3 DNA sequence: TGTGCCAGCAGTGAAGGCTTGATAGTTGATGGTACGCAGTATTTT. Translated: CASSEGLIVDGTQYF.

J is TRBJ2-2 and V is TRBV6-1; D perhaps matches TRBD2 (7 bases). This CDR3 is 19 amino acids long. Trimming took 0 bases from V and 7 from J, leaving 24 bases between them. Germline assignment: CDR1 MNHNS and CDR2 SASEGT. In DNA form, the CDR3 reads TGTGCCAGCAGTGAAGCGCTGTGGGGGGGGGCCCGGACCCACGGGGAGCTGTTTTTT. Translated, it gives CASSEALWGGARTHGELFF.

The V and J genes are TRBV9 and TRBJ2-1; TRBD2 aligns across 7 bases. V gave up 7 bases and J gave up 2 bases; unmatched junction bases: 9. Germline CDR1 and CDR2: SGDLS and YYNGEE. The CDR3 is 15 residues long. The CDR3 nucleotides read TGTGCCAGCTGCCCGAGCGGGGACCCCTACAATGAGCAGTTCTTC. Protein product: CASCPSGDPYNEQFF. Full variable domain (rest looked up from reference TRBV9 and TRBJ2-1): DSGVTQTPKHLITATGQRVTLRCSPRSGDLSVYWYQQSLDQGLQFLIQYYNGEERAKGNILERFSAQQFPDLHSELNLSSLELGDSALYFCASCPSGDPYNEQFFGPGTRLTVL.

CDR3 amino acids: CASSEAPTSFSYNEQFF. In DNA form, the CDR3 reads TGTGCCAGCAGTGAAGCCCCGACTAGCTTTTCCTACAATGAGCAGTTCTTC. The chain carries TRBV6-1 and TRBJ2-1; 7 bases line up with TRBD2. The V and J ends lost 0 bases and 1 base, in that order; junction bases with no gene match: 6. Germline V gene lookup returns CDR1 MNHNS and CDR2 SASEGT. The CDR3 runs 17 residues.

Comments on this clone: One junction end disagrees with the germline gene, perhaps due to a read error. The rearrangement links TRBV11-3 to TRBJ2-4; D is possibly TRBD1 or TRBD2 (7 bases each). Germline V CDR1 and CDR2: SGHNT, YENEEA. The length of the CDR3 is 17 residues. CDR3 DNA sequence: TGTGCCACCAGCGGGGACAGACCTCTTCTAGCCAAAAACATTCAGTACTTC. Its translation is CATSGDRPLLAKNIQYF.

Details on this clone: The junction departs from germline at one end; a sequencing error may be responsible. This chain joins TRBV5-1 and TRBJ2-1; TRBD1 matches 9 bases. In germline, CDR1 is SGHRS, CDR2 YFSETQ. The CDR3 totals 17 residues. CDR3 DNA sequence: TGTGCCAGCAGCCTCAACGGACAGGGGACGGGCTACAATGAGCAGTTCTTC. As protein: CASSLNGQGTGYNEQFF.

The chain uses TRBV7-9 and TRBJ2-5; 7 bases are shared with TRBD2. CDR3 length: 15 residues. V lost 2 bases and J lost 9; bases outside the gene matches: 12. Germline assignment: CDR1 SEHNR and CDR2 FQNEAQ (reference sequence). In DNA, the CDR3 is TGTGCCAGCAGCTTAAGCGGGGCCGGGACGGGGGCCCAGTACTTC. Protein product: CASSLSGAGTGAQYF.

This chain connects TRBV6-1 to TRBJ2-7; D ambiguous. V shed 1 base and J shed 0 bases, with 7 bases lying between them. This CDR3 comprises 14 residues. Germline values: CDR1 MNHNS, CDR2 SASEGT. The CDR3 nucleotides read TGTGCCAGCAGTGAAGGTGGCAGCTCCTACGAGCAGTACTTC. Translating it yields CASSEGGSSYEQYF.

This clone was detected only once. The rearrangement uses TRBV6-4 and TRBJ2-3; 9 bases are shared with TRBD2. The CDR3 is 13 amino acids. The ends lost 6 bases at V and 5 bases at J; junction bases unmatched: 3. The V gene's germline CDR1 is MRHNA and CDR2 SNTAGT. The CDR3 loop is CASSTTSGDTQYF. The DNA for the CDR3 is TGTGCCAGCAGCACGACTAGCGGAGATACGCAGTATTTT.

This chain links TRBV19 with TRBJ1-2, with 10 nucleotides matching TRBD1. V shed 5 bases and J 6 bases; nucleotides not matched to a gene: 12. The CDR3 covers 16 residues. CDR1 and CDR2 (germline): LNHDA, SQIVND (reference sequence). DNA of the CDR3: TGTGCCAGTAGTCTCTCTACCGGGACAGGGGTACATGGCTACACCTTC. As protein: CASSLSTGTGVHGYTF.

This clone was detected only a few times. The V and J genes are TRBV10-3 and TRBJ2-1, with TRBD2 identical over 8 bases. With 4 bases clipped from V and 5 bases from J, the junction kept 1 base outside the gene matches. The germline V gene encodes CDR1 ENHRY and CDR2 SYGVKD. There are 13 residues in the CDR3. The CDR3, as DNA: TGTGCCATCAGTGCGGGAGGGGACAATGAGCAGTTCTTC. It translates to CAISAGGDNEQFF.

The rearrangement joins TRBV5-1 to TRBJ2-7; TRBD1 aligns across 7 bases. In germline, CDR1 is SGHRS, CDR2 YFSETQ. V gave up 7 bases and J gave up 4 bases; unmatched junction bases: 8. The CDR3 is 13 residues long. The CDR3: CASGRDREYEQYF. The DNA of the CDR3 is TGCGCCAGCGGACGGGACAGAGAATACGAGCAGTACTTC.

This chain uses TRBV18 with TRBJ2-3; D uncertain. Trimming pared 5 bases from V and 1 base from J, leaving 4 bases between. There are 12 residues in the CDR3. Germline V gene sequence: CDR1 KGHSH, CDR2 LQKENI. The CDR3, as DNA: TGTGCCAGCTCAGCTCGCACAGATACGCAGTATTTT. Amino acid sequence: CASSARTDTQYF.

The rearrangement uses TRBV5-1 and TRBJ2-7, with D possibly TRBD1 on 5 matching bases. The length of the CDR3 is 14 residues. V lost 0 bases and J 4 bases, leaving 11 bases between the germline ends. CDR1 is SGHRS, CDR2 YFSETQ, per germline. In DNA form, the CDR3 reads TGCGCCAGCAGCTTGGGGGGCTATCGTTACGAGCAGTACTTC. It codes for CASSLGGYRYEQYF.

The J gene is TRBJ2-3, the V gene TRBV28; 12 bases line up with TRBD2. Germline V gene data show CDR1 as MDHEN and CDR2 as SYDVKM. There are 15 residues in the CDR3. Unmatched junction bases numbered 5, after V lost 6 bases and J lost 4 bases. CDR3 region: CASSTSGRLADTQYF. The CDR3 nucleotides read TGTGCCAGCAGCACTAGCGGGAGGCTTGCAGATACGCAGTATTTT.

V and J are TRBV28 and TRBJ2-1; D perhaps matches TRBD2 (6 bases). Looked up from germline, CDR1 is MDHEN and CDR2 is SYDVKM. V was cut by 7 bases and J by 10 bases, with 23 bases left in between. The length of the CDR3 is 15 residues. This CDR3 reads CASTKVSRGGYEQFF. The DNA of the CDR3 is TGTGCCAGCACCAAAGTTTCCCGGGGAGGCTACGAGCAGTTCTTC.

The J gene is TRBJ2-1, the V gene TRBV4-1; 8 bases align to TRBD1. V gave up 4 bases and J gave up 6 bases; unmatched junction bases: 17. Germline CDR1 MGHRA, CDR2 YSYEKL. The CDR3 runs 18 residues. The CDR3 loop reads CASSLFVFRQGASNEQFF. CDR3 nucleotides: TGCGCCAGCAGCCTTTTCGTGTTTCGCCAGGGGGCAAGCAATGAGCAGTTCTTC.

This chain links TRBV28 with TRBJ1-5; D call uncertain. Per the germline V gene, CDR1 is MDHEN and CDR2 is SYDVKM. Trimming removed 8 bases at V and 3 bases at J, with 11 bases between. The CDR3 loop spans 13 amino acids. This chain's CDR3 is CASGEGSNQPQHF. The CDR3 DNA reads as TGTGCCAGCGGGGAGGGCTCCAATCAGCCCCAGCATTTT. Drawing the rest from reference TRBV28 and TRBJ1-5, the complete variable domain is DVKVTQSSRYLVKRTGEKVFLECVQDMDHENMFWYRQDPGLGLRLIYFSYDVKMKEKGDIPEGYSVSREKKERFSLILESASTNQTSMYLCASGEGSNQPQHFGDGTRLSIL.

The rearrangement links TRBV6-1 to TRBJ1-5; D is undetermined. The length of the CDR3 is 14 residues. The germline V and J ends were trimmed by 8 bases and 6 bases, with 17 bases remaining between them. Germline V gives CDR1 MNHNS, CDR2 SASEGT. The CDR3 DNA follows: TGTGCCAGCCGTCTTAGGGAGTCGGGTCAGCCCCAGCATTTT. It codes for CASRLRESGQPQHF.

The V call is TRBV6-1, the J call TRBJ2-5; 7 positions match TRBD1. Germline V gene lookup returns CDR1 MNHNS and CDR2 SASEGT. The CDR3 length is 15 residues. Trimming cost V 7 bases and J 4 bases; bases outside gene matches: 12. The CDR3 is CASNHRTGYRETQYF. DNA of the CDR3: TGTGCCAGCAACCACCGGACAGGTTACAGAGAGACCCAGTACTTC.

The chain links TRBV18 to TRBJ1-2; no definite D call. CDR1 KGHSH and CDR2 LQKENI come from the germline V gene. The V end lost 3 bases, the J end lost 8 bases, and 22 bases lay between the germline ends. The CDR3 extends over 16 amino acids. The CDR3: CASSPNPVVPIAGYTF. CDR3 bases: TGTGCCAGCTCACCGAATCCCGTGGTCCCAATAGCAGGCTACACCTTC.

The rearrangement uses TRBV5-8 and TRBJ2-7; D is uncertain. V gave up 3 bases and J gave up 6 bases, with 10 bases separating them. Germline V gene sequence: CDR1 SGHTS, CDR2 YDEGEE. This CDR3 has 12 amino acids. The CDR3 DNA sequence: TGTGCCAGCAGCTCCAGCAACCGCGAGCAGTACTTC. Translation gives CASSSSNREQYF. Full variable domain (rest looked up from reference TRBV5-8 and TRBJ2-7): EAGVTQSPTHLIKTRGQQATLRCSPISGHTSVYWYQQALGLGLQFLLWYDEGEERNRGNFPPRFSGRQFPNYSSELNVNALELEDSALYLCASSSSNREQYFGPGTRLTVT.

V and J are TRBV7-8 and TRBJ1-3; no clear D. Trimming removed 3 bases at V and 0 bases at J, with 9 bases between. Germline V lookup: CDR1 SGHVS, CDR2 FQNEAQ. The CDR3 runs to 15 residues. CDR3 loop: CASSFPGDSGNTIYF. The DNA for the CDR3 is TGTGCCAGCAGCTTCCCTGGGGACTCTGGAAACACCATATATTTT.

V usage is TRBV5-1 and J usage is TRBJ2-7, with D hard to call. The germline V gene has CDR1 SGHRS and CDR2 YFSETQ. V was cut by 4 bases and J by 2 bases, with 16 bases left in between. The CDR3 has 15 amino acids. CDR3: CASSQGPRSPYEQYF. The CDR3 nucleotides read TGCGCCAGCAGCCAAGGACCGCGGTCCCCCTACGAGCAGTACTTC.

The CDR3 DNA reads TGCGCCAGCAACTCCGGGGTAGCGGGAAACACCGGGGAGCTGTTTTTT. Translation gives CASNSGVAGNTGELFF. The chain has TRBV5-1 and TRBJ2-2; 8 nucleotides agree with TRBD2. This CDR3 spans 16 amino acids. The V gene end was trimmed by 6 bases and the J gene end by 2 bases; junction bases not matched to a gene: 9. CDR1 and CDR2 from the germline V gene are SGHRS and YFSETQ.